The 26 T cell receptor beta chains reported below all come from one sample, sequenced in a study of OX40 agonist ivuxolimab in advanced cancers. The library was generated by the immunoSEQ multiplex PCR assay. This is the immuneACCESS table as TCRdb keeps it, with only in-frame sequences that have V and J called. A part of the clones is gone; compared with another copy, unresolved V genes explain less than half, and the rest is unexplained. The sample table holds around 67,000 clones, of which 80% were seen once. The ten most abundant clones make up more than 1% of the sample. The sample in question was CD4+ or CD8+ T cells sorted from blood, obtained in a trial of the OX40 agonist ivuxolimab. Every receptor here comes from an adult with an advanced solid tumor such as melanoma, head and neck, liver or kidney cancer.

CDR3 residues: CAWKSSTDTQYF. CDR3 sequence (DNA): TGTGCCTGGAAATCAAGCACAGATACGCAGTATTTT. The chain carries TRBV30 and TRBJ2-3; D remains ambiguous. CDR1 is GTSNPN, CDR2 SVGIG, per germline (reference sequence). The V end lost 4 bases, the J end lost 0 bases, and 5 bases lay between the germline ends. The CDR3 runs 12 residues.

V and J are TRBV27 and TRBJ2-5; D remains ambiguous. CDR3 length: 12 residues. Germline loops: CDR1 MNHEY, CDR2 SMNVEV (reference sequence). The germline V and J ends were trimmed by 4 bases and 6 bases, with 9 bases remaining between them. The CDR3 DNA is TGTGCCAGCAGTTCTGAAGGGCAGACCCAGTACTTC. Translation gives CASSSEGQTQYF.

CDR3: CASSLKTGYNSPLHF. DNA of the CDR3: TGTGCCAGCAGCTTGAAGACAGGGTATAATTCACCCCTCCACTTT. This chain connects TRBV7-8 to TRBJ1-6; 7 bases are shared with TRBD1. The germline CDR1 and CDR2 sequences are SGHVS and FQNEAQ. CDR3 length: 15 residues. The junction had 3 bases not matched to a gene; V was cut back by 3 bases and J by 4 bases. Based on the CDR3 plus reference TRBV7-8 and TRBJ1-6, the full variable domain is GAGVSQSPRYKVAKRGQDVALRCDPISGHVSLFWYQQALGQGPEFLTYFQNEAQLDKSGLPSDRFFAERPEGSVSTLKIQRTQQEDSAVYLCASSLKTGYNSPLHFGNGTRLTVT.

This clone was seen once. The chain combines TRBV6-6 with TRBJ2-4, with D perhaps TRBD2 (5 bases). The germline CDR1 and CDR2 sequences are MNHNY and SVGAGI (reference sequence). This CDR3 has 15 residues. V was clipped by 2 bases and J by 0 bases, with 8 bases between them. The CDR3 protein is CASSYIAGAKNIQYF. DNA for the CDR3: TGTGCCAGCAGTTACATCGCGGGAGCCAAAAACATTCAGTACTTC.

This clone appeared a single time. V gene TRBV15 combines with J gene TRBJ1-5; TRBD1 might be the D (5 bases). The CDR3 runs to 22 residues. V lost 1 base and J 4 bases, leaving 32 bases between the germline ends. Germline V lookup: CDR1 LNHNV, CDR2 YYDKDF (reference sequence). CDR3 sequence (DNA): TGTGCCACCAGCAGAGTGGGGCCGGATGGGGCCAAGTGGGCGAGAGGGAATCAGCCCCAGCATTTT. It is translated as CATSRVGPDGAKWARGNQPQHF.

This clone was picked up one time. The V and J genes are TRBV30 and TRBJ1-1, with TRBD1 as a possible D gene (6 bases). CDR1 and CDR2 (germline): GTSNPN, SVGIG (reference sequence). V lost 0 bases to trimming and J lost 3 bases, with 20 bases between them. This CDR3 has 17 amino acids. CDR3 in amino acids: CAWSVSGRGARDTEAFF. CDR3 coding DNA: TGTGCCTGGAGTGTGAGCGGTCGGGGGGCGAGGGACACTGAAGCTTTCTTT.

The chain has TRBV2 and TRBJ1-4; D ambiguous. V lost 6 bases to trimming and J lost 5 bases, with 1 base between them. Germline V gene sequence: CDR1 SNHLY, CDR2 FYNNEI. This CDR3 comprises 10 residues. The CDR3 loop is CASRNEKLFF. CDR3 DNA: TGTGCCAGCAGAAATGAAAAACTGTTTTTT. Full variable domain (missing parts from reference TRBV2 and TRBJ1-4): EPEVTQTPSHQVTQMGQEVILRCVPISNHLYFYWYRQILGQKVEFLVSFYNNEISEKSEIFDDQFSVERPDGSNFTLKIRSTKLEDSAMYFCASRNEKLFFGSGTQLSVL.

The chain is built from TRBV5-6 and TRBJ2-5; 14 bases map to TRBD2. Germline assignment: CDR1 SGHDT and CDR2 YYEEEE. The CDR3 covers 15 residues. Trimming cost V 4 bases and J 5 bases; bases outside gene matches: 4. The chain's CDR3 is CASSGLAGGQETQYF. The CDR3 DNA follows: TGTGCCAGCAGCGGACTAGCGGGGGGCCAGGAGACCCAGTACTTC.

This clone was detected a few times. The chain couples TRBV4-3 to TRBJ1-6; D is perhaps TRBD1 (6 bases). The CDR3 runs 16 residues. Trimming took 4 bases from V and 9 from J, leaving 19 bases between them. Germline loops: CDR1 LGHNA, CDR2 YSLEER. CDR3 sequence: CASSPAQGSVGSPLHF. As DNA, the CDR3 is TGCGCCAGCAGCCCCGCTCAGGGGAGTGTTGGTTCACCCCTCCACTTT.

This clone occurred a few times. This chain uses TRBV6-6 with TRBJ2-1; D ambiguous. The CDR3 has 12 residues. V lost 0 bases and J lost 9, with 6 bases in between. From germline, CDR1 is MNHNY and CDR2 SVGAGI (reference sequence). The chain's CDR3 is CASSYSTGEQFF. The CDR3 DNA reads TGTGCCAGCAGTTACTCTACGGGTGAGCAGTTCTTC.

V and J are TRBV6-5 and TRBJ1-1; D unresolved. CDR3 length: 13 residues. CDR1 is MNHEY, CDR2 SVGAGI, per germline. V was cut by 0 bases and J by 10 bases, with 12 bases left in between. The CDR3 DNA reads as TGTGCCAGCAGTTACTCGAACGGGTTGTCAGCTTTCTTT. Its protein product is CASSYSNGLSAFF.

This clone was counted only a few times. The chain couples TRBV9 to TRBJ2-7, with TRBD1 matching 10 bases. V trimming: 3 bases; J trimming: 4 bases; junction bases outside the gene matches: 7. Germline CDR1 is SGDLS and CDR2 is YYNGEE. The CDR3 loop spans 15 amino acids. CDR3 amino acids: CASSATTGGRYEQYF. The DNA for the CDR3 is TGTGCCAGCAGCGCCACGACAGGGGGCAGGTACGAGCAGTACTTC.

This clone was counted between two and nine times. This sample also contains other DNA sequences that code for the same CDR3. The chain combines TRBV20-1 with TRBJ1-1; TRBD1 is a possible D gene (5 bases). Germline V CDR1 and CDR2: DFQATT, SNEGSKA (reference sequence). V lost 1 base and J lost 8, with 8 bases in between. The CDR3 loop spans 11 amino acids. CDR3 nucleotides: TGCAGTGCTAGAGGTGGGACGGAAGCTTTCTTT. Protein product: CSARGGTEAFF.

The chain is built from TRBV19 and TRBJ1-1; D not resolved. V was clipped by 6 bases and J by 0 bases, with 2 bases between them. This CDR3 is 11 amino acids long. Germline V gene data show CDR1 as LNHDA and CDR2 as SQIVND (reference sequence). CDR3 region: CASSLNTEAFF. The CDR3 nucleotides are TGTGCCAGTAGCCTGAACACTGAAGCTTTCTTT.

This rearrangement joins TRBV7-8 to TRBJ2-3; TRBD2 aligns across 7 bases. V lost 1 base, J lost 7 bases, and 8 bases stayed unmatched. Germline V gene data show CDR1 as SGHVS and CDR2 as FQNEAQ. The CDR3 length is 15 residues. This chain's CDR3 is CASSLGASGLNTQYF. The CDR3, as DNA: TGTGCCAGCAGCTTAGGAGCTAGCGGCCTAAATACGCAGTATTTT.

The CDR3 is CASSLMSVSGNTIYF. The CDR3 nucleotides read TGTGCCAGTAGCCTAATGTCGGTCTCTGGAAACACCATATATTTT. The chain uses TRBV19 and TRBJ1-3; D is unresolved. Germline V gene lookup returns CDR1 LNHDA and CDR2 SQIVND (reference sequence). The CDR3 has 15 amino acids. Between the trimmed V and J ends, which lost 6 bases and 0 bases, there was a span of 12 bases.

CDR3 bases: TGCGCCAGCAGCTTAGACAGGGGACGATACAATGAGCAGTTCTTC. This sequence encodes CASSLDRGRYNEQFF. V and J are TRBV10-1 and TRBJ2-1; 8 positions match TRBD1. Trimming cost V 6 bases and J 4 bases; bases outside gene matches: 8. In germline, CDR1 is WNHNN, CDR2 SYGVQD (reference sequence). This CDR3 has 15 residues.

The V and J genes are TRBV7-9 and TRBJ1-1; TRBD1 agrees at 7 bases. Trimming cost V 5 bases and J 4 bases; bases outside gene matches: 13. This CDR3 has 16 residues. Germline CDR1 reads SEHNR; CDR2 reads FQNEAQ (reference sequence). CDR3 in DNA: TGTGCCAGCAGCCCGAGGGGGAACAGGGGAACCACTGAAGCTTTCTTT. Protein: CASSPRGNRGTTEAFF.

For the CDR3, the DNA is TGTGCCAGCTCACCGGGCAGGGGTGGTGAAAAACTGTTTTTT. Protein sequence: CASSPGRGGEKLFF. The chain carries TRBV18 and TRBJ1-4, with D perhaps matching TRBD1 (6 bases). Trimming shortened V by 3 bases and J by 7 bases, and 12 bases separated the two germline ends. CDR3 length equals 14 residues. Germline-derived CDR1 and CDR2 are KGHSH and LQKENI.

The chain is built from TRBV19 and TRBJ2-2, with 10 bases matching TRBD1. Germline assignment: CDR1 LNHDA and CDR2 SQIVND (reference sequence). This CDR3 spans 13 amino acids. The V segment lost 6 bases and the J segment 7 bases; nucleotides outside the gene matches: 2. The CDR3 coding sequence is TGTGCCAGTAGCCGGGACAGGGGCGGGGAGCTGTTTTTT. It is translated as CASSRDRGGELFF.

This sequence joins TRBV11-1 and TRBJ1-1; D perhaps matches TRBD1 (5 bases). Germline V CDR1 and CDR2: SGHAT, FQDESV (reference sequence). Trimming stripped 2 bases from V and 3 bases from J, with 10 bases between. CDR3 length equals 14 residues. The CDR3 region is CASSLNRRDTEAFF. CDR3 in DNA: TGTGCCAGCAGCTTAAACAGGAGGGACACTGAAGCTTTCTTT.

The rearrangement links TRBV10-3 to TRBJ1-5, with a weak D call TRBD1 (5 bases). V was cut by 0 bases and J by 0 bases, with 15 bases left in between. Germline CDR1 reads ENHRY; CDR2 reads SYGVKD. This CDR3 spans 18 amino acids. The CDR3 reads CAISESMGPMGSNQPQHF. CDR3 DNA: TGTGCCATCAGTGAGTCAATGGGACCGATGGGTAGCAATCAGCCCCAGCATTTT.

V usage is TRBV18 and J usage is TRBJ1-1; D remains ambiguous. CDR1 KGHSH and CDR2 LQKENI come from the germline V gene. V was pared by 3 bases and J by 1 base, with 12 bases between. CDR3 size: 15 residues. CDR3 in DNA: TGTGCCAGCTCACCCCGAAGTCTGAAGAACACTGAAGCTTTCTTT. Translated, it gives CASSPRSLKNTEAFF.

This chain connects TRBV11-1 to TRBJ2-1; unclear D gene. The length of the CDR3 is 14 residues. Trimming took 7 bases from V and 0 from J, leaving 10 bases between them. The germline gives CDR1 SGHAT, CDR2 FQDESV (reference sequence). The CDR3 sequence is CASTPLRSYNEQFF. The CDR3 nucleotides read TGTGCCAGCACTCCTCTACGCTCCTACAATGAGCAGTTCTTC.

The rearrangement uses TRBV27 and TRBJ1-6, with no clear D. In germline, CDR1 is MNHEY, CDR2 SMNVEV (reference sequence). The CDR3 is 16 residues long. V was shortened by 0 bases and J by 6 bases, with 12 bases between the two germline ends. CDR3: CASSLSKSLGNSPLHF. The CDR3 region has the DNA TGTGCCAGCAGTTTATCCAAGAGTTTGGGTAATTCACCCCTCCACTTT.

This clone showed up just a few times. The rearrangement uses TRBV19 and TRBJ1-2; the D gene is possibly TRBD1 (5 bases). This CDR3 spans 13 amino acids. Germline CDR1 is LNHDA and CDR2 is SQIVND (reference sequence). The V end lost 4 bases, the J end lost 3 bases, and 9 bases lay between the germline ends. The CDR3 nucleotides read TGTGCCAGTAGTAAACCGGGACACTATGGCTACACCTTC. Amino acids: CASSKPGHYGYTF.